This is a list of T cell receptor beta chains from one sample in a study of T cell responses to AZD1222 COVID-19 vaccine. TCRdb's table, derived via immunoSEQ multiplex PCR, lists solely in-frame clones and lacks some. The data contain 100,000 or so clones, around 80% of them singletons. Here the sequenced sample was peripheral blood, taken on day 0 of AZD1222 vaccination. The receptors come from an adult in good health. Both conserved end residues are part of each CDR3. Fields, in order: J gene, V gene, D gene, clone size, CDR3 DNA, CDR3 protein. D genes are given only for firm matches. Clone size is given for some rows only: seen once, a few or many times, or a class if the clone is expanded.

TRBJ1-3,TRBV27,NA,NA,TGTGCCAGCAGTTTATCGCTATCCATCTCTGGAAACACCATATATTTT,CASSLSLSISGNTIYF
TRBJ1-1,TRBV18,NA,NA,TGTGCCAGCTCACCACGTCCTACCATGAACACTGAAGCTTTCTTT,CASSPRPTMNTEAFF
TRBJ1-5,TRBV6-6,NA,NA,TGTGCCAGCAGTTACTCAGGGGCAGGTCAGCCCCAGCATTTT,CASSYSGAGQPQHF
TRBJ1-1,TRBV6-1,NA,NA,TGTGCCAGCAGTGAAGCAAGGATGCGGACTGAAGCTTTCTTT,CASSEARMRTEAFF
TRBJ1-3,TRBV11-2,NA,few,TGTGCCAGCAGCTTGGCCGGACAGGGAAACACCATATATTTT,CASSLAGQGNTIYF
TRBJ2-2,TRBV12-5,NA,few,TGTGCTAGTGGCCGGTCGGGGACCGGGGAGCTGTTTTTT,CASGRSGTGELFF
TRBJ1-2,TRBV20-1,NA,NA,TGCAGTGCTAGTCCCGTGGACGCTTATCCCAACTATGGCTACACCTTC,CSASPVDAYPNYGYTF
TRBJ2-7,TRBV2,TRBD1,NA,TGTGCCAGCAGCGACAGGGTTGTCGGACACGAGCAGTACTTC,CASSDRVVGHEQYF
TRBJ2-7,TRBV28,NA,few,TGTGCCAGCAGAATTTCCCCAGGGGTCGAGCAGTACTTC,CASRISPGVEQYF
TRBJ1-2,TRBV25-1,NA,NA,TGTGCCAGCTATCGGGCAGACCATGGCTACACCTTC,CASYRADHGYTF
TRBJ2-7,TRBV2,TRBD1,few,TGTGCCAGCAGTTTGGGACAGGACTACGAGCAGTACTTC,CASSLGQDYEQYF
TRBJ2-3,TRBV15,NA,NA,TGTGCCACCAGCAGAGAATGGGGGTTGGGAGATACGCAGTATTTT,CATSREWGLGDTQYF
TRBJ2-5,TRBV5-1,TRBD1,NA,TGCGCCAGCAGCTACCTTACAGGGGTCCAAGAGACCCAGTACTTC,CASSYLTGVQETQYF
TRBJ1-1,TRBV29-1,TRBD1,once,TGCAGCGCCAAGGGGGCAAGGGGGGTGGACACTGAAGCTTTCTTT,CSAKGARGVDTEAFF
TRBJ2-3,TRBV20-1,TRBD2,NA,TGCAGTGCTACTGACCAGCGGGGCCCCACAGATACGCAGTATTTT,CSATDQRGPTDTQYF
TRBJ1-2,TRBV11-2,NA,NA,TGTGCCAGCAGCGCCGGGACCTCCTATGGCTACACCTTC,CASSAGTSYGYTF
TRBJ2-1,TRBV5-1,NA,NA,TGCGCCAGCAGCCAGACCGTCAATGAGCAGTTCTTC,CASSQTVNEQFF
TRBJ2-5,TRBV30,NA,NA,TGTGCCTGGAGCGCGGACGATCAAGAGACCCAGTACTTC,CAWSADDQETQYF
TRBJ2-2,TRBV4-3,TRBD2,NA,TGCGCCAGCAGCGCCAGGATTGCCGGGACTAGCACCGGGGAGCTGTTTTTT,CASSARIAGTSTGELFF
TRBJ2-2,TRBV5-1,NA,NA,TGCGCCAGCAGCTCGGCGAGGAGGGATAGATTCTCGGACACCGGGGAGCTGTTTTTT,CASSSARRDRFSDTGELFF
TRBJ1-1,TRBV10-3,NA,NA,TGTGCCATCAGTGTTGGAGGGGCTGCGAACACTGAAGCTTTCTTT,CAISVGGAANTEAFF
TRBJ2-5,TRBV11-2,TRBD2,NA,TGTGCCAGCAGCCGCAACCTAGCGGGGGGGAACCAAGAGACCCAGTACTTC,CASSRNLAGGNQETQYF
TRBJ2-1,TRBV6-2/TRBV6-3,TRBD2,NA,TGTGCCAGCAGCCACTATAGACTAGCGGGCAATGAGCAGTTCTTC,CASSHYRLAGNEQFF
TRBJ1-1,TRBV4-1,NA,NA,TGCGCCAGCAGCCAAGTCTTGGACACTGAAGCTTTCTTT,CASSQVLDTEAFF